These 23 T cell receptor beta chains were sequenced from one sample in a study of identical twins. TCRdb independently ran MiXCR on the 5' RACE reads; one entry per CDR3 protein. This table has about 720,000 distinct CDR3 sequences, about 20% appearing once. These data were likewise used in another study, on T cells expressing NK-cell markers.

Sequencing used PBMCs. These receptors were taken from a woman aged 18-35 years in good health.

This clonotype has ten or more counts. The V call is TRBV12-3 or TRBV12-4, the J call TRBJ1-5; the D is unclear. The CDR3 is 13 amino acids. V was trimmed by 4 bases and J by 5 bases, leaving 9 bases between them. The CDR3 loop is CASSWASDQPQHF. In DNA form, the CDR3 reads TGTGCCAGCAGTTGGGCGAGCGATCAGCCCCAGCATTTT.

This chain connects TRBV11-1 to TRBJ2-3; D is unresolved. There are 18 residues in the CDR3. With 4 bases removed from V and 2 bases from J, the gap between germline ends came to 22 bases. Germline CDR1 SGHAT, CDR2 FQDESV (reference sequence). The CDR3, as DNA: TGTGCCAGCAGCTCGCAAGACGGAAACTTGGGCCCCACAGATACGCAGTATTTT. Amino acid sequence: CASSSQDGNLGPTDTQYF.

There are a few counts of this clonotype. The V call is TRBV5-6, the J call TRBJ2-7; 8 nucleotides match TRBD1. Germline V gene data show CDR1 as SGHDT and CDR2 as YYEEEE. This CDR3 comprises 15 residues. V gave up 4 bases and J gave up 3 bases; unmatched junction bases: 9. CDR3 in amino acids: CASSGGTGGVYEQYF. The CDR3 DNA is TGTGCCAGCAGCGGAGGGACAGGTGGGGTCTACGAGCAGTACTTC.

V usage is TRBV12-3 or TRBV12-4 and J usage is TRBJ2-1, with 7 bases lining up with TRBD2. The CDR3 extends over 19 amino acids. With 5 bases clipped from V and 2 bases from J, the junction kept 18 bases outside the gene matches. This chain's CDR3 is CASSPGVGAGSLTYNEQFF. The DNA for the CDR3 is TGTGCCAGCAGTCCCGGTGTGGGAGCGGGGTCACTGACCTACAATGAGCAGTTCTTC.

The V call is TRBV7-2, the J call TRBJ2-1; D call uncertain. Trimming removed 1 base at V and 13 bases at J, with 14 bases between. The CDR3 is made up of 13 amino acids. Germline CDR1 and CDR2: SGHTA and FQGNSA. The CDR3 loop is CASSLGTSEIQFF. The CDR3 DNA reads TGTGCCAGCAGCTTAGGGACCTCGGAGATCCAGTTCTTC.

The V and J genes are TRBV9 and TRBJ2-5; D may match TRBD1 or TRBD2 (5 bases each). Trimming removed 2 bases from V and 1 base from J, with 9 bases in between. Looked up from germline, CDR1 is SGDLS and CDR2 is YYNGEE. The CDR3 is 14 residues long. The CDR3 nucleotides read TGTGCCAGCAGCGTCCGGGGCAGCCAAGAGACCCAGTACTTC. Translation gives CASSVRGSQETQYF.

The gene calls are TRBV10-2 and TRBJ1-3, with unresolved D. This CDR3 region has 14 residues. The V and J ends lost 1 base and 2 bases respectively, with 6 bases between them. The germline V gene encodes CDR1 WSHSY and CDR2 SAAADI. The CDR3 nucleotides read TGCGCCAGCAGTGAGTTTCAGCCTGGAAACACCATATATTTT. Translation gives CASSEFQPGNTIYF.

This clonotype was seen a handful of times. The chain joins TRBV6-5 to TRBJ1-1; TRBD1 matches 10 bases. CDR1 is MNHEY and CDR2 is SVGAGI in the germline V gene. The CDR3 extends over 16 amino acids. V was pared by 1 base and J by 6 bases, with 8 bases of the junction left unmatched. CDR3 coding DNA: TGTGCCAGCAGTTACTGGAGACAGGGGGCGTTAGCTGAAGCTTTCTTT. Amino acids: CASSYWRQGALAEAFF.

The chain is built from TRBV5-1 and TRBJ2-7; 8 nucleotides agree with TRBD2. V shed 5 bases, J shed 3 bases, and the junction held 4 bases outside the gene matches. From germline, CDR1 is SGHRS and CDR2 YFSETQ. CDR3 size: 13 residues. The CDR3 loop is CASSPGGDYEQYF. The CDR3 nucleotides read TGCGCCAGCAGTCCGGGGGGGGACTACGAGCAGTACTTC.

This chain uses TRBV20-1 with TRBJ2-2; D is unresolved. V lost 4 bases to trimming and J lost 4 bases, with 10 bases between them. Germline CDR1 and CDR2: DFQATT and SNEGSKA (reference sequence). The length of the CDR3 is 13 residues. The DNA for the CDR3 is TGCAGTGCTACGGGCTCCTTCACCGGGGAGCTGTTTTTT. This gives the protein CSATGSFTGELFF.

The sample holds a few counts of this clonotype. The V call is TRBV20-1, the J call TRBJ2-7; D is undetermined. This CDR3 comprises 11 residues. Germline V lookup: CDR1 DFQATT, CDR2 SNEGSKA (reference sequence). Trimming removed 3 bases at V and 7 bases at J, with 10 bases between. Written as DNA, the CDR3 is TGCAGTGCTAGGAATATGGGTGAGCAGTACTTC. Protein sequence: CSARNMGEQYF.

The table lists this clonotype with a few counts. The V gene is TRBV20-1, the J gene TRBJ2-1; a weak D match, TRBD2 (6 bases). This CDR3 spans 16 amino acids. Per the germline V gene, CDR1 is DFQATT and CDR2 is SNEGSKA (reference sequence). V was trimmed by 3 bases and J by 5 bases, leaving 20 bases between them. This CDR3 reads CSARTPGLSLDNEQFF. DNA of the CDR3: TGCAGTGCTAGGACCCCGGGACTCTCCCTCGACAATGAGCAGTTCTTC.

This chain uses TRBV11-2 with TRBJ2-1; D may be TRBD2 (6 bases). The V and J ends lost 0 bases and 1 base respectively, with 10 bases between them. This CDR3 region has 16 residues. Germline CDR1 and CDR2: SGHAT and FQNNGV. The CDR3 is CASSLDSRGSYNEQFF. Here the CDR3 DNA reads TGTGCCAGCAGCTTAGATTCGCGGGGTTCCTACAATGAGCAGTTCTTC.

The CDR3 region is CASRLGVRRGPNTGELFF. The CDR3 DNA sequence: TGTGCCAGCCGACTGGGGGTCCGGCGGGGTCCAAACACCGGGGAGCTGTTTTTT. This rearrangement joins TRBV11-2 to TRBJ2-2, with D possibly being TRBD2 (6 bases). The ends were cut back, 8 bases at V and 2 bases at J, with 24 bases in the middle. The germline gives CDR1 SGHAT, CDR2 FQNNGV. The length of the CDR3 is 18 residues.

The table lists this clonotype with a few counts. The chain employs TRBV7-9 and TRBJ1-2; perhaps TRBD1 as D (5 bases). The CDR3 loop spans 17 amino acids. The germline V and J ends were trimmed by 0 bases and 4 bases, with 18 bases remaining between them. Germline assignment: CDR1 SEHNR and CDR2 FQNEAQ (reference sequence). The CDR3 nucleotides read TGTGCCAGCAGCTTAGCGGCAGGGATTCACGTCGGCTATGGCTACACCTTC. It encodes CASSLAAGIHVGYGYTF.

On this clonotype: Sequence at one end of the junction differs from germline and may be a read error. Here the CDR3 DNA reads TGTGCCAGCAGTTACGCCAGGGTGGGTCAGCCCCATCATTTT. Amino acids: CASSYARVGQPHHF. V is TRBV6-5 and J is TRBJ1-5; D possibly corresponds to TRBD1 (5 bases). The CDR3 is 14 amino acids. From germline, CDR1 is MNHEY and CDR2 SVGAGI.

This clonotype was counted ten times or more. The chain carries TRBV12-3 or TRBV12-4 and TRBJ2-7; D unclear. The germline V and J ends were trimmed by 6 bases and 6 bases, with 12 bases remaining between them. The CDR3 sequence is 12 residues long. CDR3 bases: TGTGCCAGCAGCCTGCCGCGTGGCGAGCAGTACTTC. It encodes CASSLPRGEQYF.

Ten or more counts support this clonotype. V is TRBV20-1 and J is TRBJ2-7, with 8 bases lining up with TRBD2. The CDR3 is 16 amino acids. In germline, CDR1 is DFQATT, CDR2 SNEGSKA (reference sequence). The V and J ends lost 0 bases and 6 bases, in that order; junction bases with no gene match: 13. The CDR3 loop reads CSARDRGGRVISEQYF. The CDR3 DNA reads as TGCAGTGCTAGAGATCGGGGGGGACGGGTAATAAGCGAGCAGTACTTC.

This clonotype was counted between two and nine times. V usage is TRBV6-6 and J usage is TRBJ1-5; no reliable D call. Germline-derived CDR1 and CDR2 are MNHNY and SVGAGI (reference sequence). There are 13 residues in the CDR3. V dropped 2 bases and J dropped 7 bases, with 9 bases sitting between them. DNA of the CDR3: TGTGCCAGCAGTTACCAAGGAGCCCAGCCCCAGCATTTT. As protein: CASSYQGAQPQHF.

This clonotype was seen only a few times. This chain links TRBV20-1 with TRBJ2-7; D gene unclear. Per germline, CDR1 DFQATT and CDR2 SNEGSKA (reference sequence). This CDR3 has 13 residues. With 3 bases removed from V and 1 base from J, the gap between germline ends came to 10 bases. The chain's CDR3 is CSASRRQSYEQYF. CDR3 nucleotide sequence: TGCAGTGCTAGTAGGCGGCAGTCCTACGAGCAGTACTTC.

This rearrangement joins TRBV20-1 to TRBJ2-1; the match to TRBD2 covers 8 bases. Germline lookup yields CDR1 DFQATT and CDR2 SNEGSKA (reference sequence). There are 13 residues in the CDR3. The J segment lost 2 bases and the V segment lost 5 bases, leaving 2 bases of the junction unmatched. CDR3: CSALAGTYNEQFF. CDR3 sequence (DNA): TGCAGTGCTTTAGCGGGGACCTACAATGAGCAGTTCTTC.

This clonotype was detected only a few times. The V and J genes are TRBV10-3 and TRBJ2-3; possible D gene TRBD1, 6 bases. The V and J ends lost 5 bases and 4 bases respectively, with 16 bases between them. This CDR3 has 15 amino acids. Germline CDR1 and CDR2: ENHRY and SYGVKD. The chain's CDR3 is CAISRNRDTPDTQYF. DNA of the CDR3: TGTGCCATCAGTAGGAACCGGGACACCCCAGATACGCAGTATTTT.

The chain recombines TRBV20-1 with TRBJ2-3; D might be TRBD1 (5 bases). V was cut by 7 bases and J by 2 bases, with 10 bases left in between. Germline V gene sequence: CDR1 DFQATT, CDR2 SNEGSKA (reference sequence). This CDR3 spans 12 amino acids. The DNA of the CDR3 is TGCAGTGAGATGGGGCTCACAGATACGCAGTATTTT. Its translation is CSEMGLTDTQYF.